This T cell receptor beta chain stems from a study of T cells expressing NK-cell markers. Study at large: Cells sorted as CD3+CD56+NKG2C+, CD3+CD56+NKG2C- and CD3+CD56-NKG2C+ T cells supplied the TCR beta repertoires. Most of the eight sequenced donors tested HCMV-seropositive; one tested seronegative. Study-wide points: In a group of several donors, dominant NKG2C+ clonotypes represented about 1.0-7.5% of CD8+ T cells.

The CDR3 covers 14 residues. With respect to this clonotype: Antigen specificity is unknown.

No DNA is given; TCRdb re-called the 5' RACE reads and lists each CDR3 protein once. Its listing shows approximately 150,000 distinct CDR3 sequences. The chain joins TRBV12-3 or TRBV12-4 to TRBJ1-6. The sequence derives from a woman between 18 and 69 years old in good health. The sequenced sample consisted of blood T cells: a sorted CD56 or NKG2C T cell subset, CD4+ or CD8+ T cells, or bulk PBMC T cells (not recorded which). The CDR3 region is CASSTLSDNSPLHF.